This TCR beta chain derives from a study of CD8 T cells in ankylosing spondylitis. Notes on the study in general: Those disease-linked clones were CD8+; they were also relatively rare in peripheral blood. A motif in TCR beta, a set of under ten highly homologous variants, appeared characteristic of ankylosing spondylitis blood. Significant enrichment of disease-linked clones was reportedly seen in matched ankylosing spondylitis synovial fluid. A subset of motif variants has previously been described in the synovial fluid and blood of reactive arthritis.

Construction of TCR beta libraries was performed using quantitative 5'-RACE with molecular barcodes. TCRdb re-derived calls from the 5' RACE reads in MiXCR, one entry per CDR3 protein. The sample consists of about 220,000 distinct CDR3 sequences, 6% to 8.5% of them appearing once. Note on this clonotype: The target antigen is unknown.

The specimen sequenced was blood, either unsorted or a sorted T cell fraction (not recorded which). The receptor was derived from a male donor with ankylosing spondylitis.

The CDR3 DNA reads TGTGCCCGCCTTGGTGGCTACACCTTC. Amino acids: CARLGGYTF. The chain links TRBV6-2 or TRBV6-3 to TRBJ1-2; no clear D gene. Germline CDR1 reads MNHEY; CDR2 reads SVGEGT. Trimming removed 11 bases from V and 7 bases from J, with 8 bases in between. CDR3 length equals 9 residues.